The subject of this entry is one TCR beta chain. No antigen is known for it. The source of the sample is a study of OX40 agonist ivuxolimab in advanced cancers. Study conclusions and caveats: Patients with a partial response at 0.1-3.0 mg/kg had among the lowest clonal expansion.

TCRdb keeps only in-frame clones here, not all; method: immunoSEQ multiplex PCR. The sample has 75,000 to 90,000 clones, about 89% seen once. Between the trimmed V and J ends, which lost 1 base and 6 bases, there was a span of 6 bases. Looked up from germline, CDR1 is DFQATT and CDR2 is SNEGSKA (reference sequence). The CDR3 has 11 amino acids. The TCR sequence derives from an adult with an advanced solid tumor such as melanoma, head and neck, liver or kidney cancer. This chain joins TRBV20-1 and TRBJ1-1; possible D gene TRBD1, 5 bases. The sequenced sample was CD4+ or CD8+ T cells sorted from blood, obtained in a trial of the OX40 agonist ivuxolimab. The chain's CDR3 is CSARAGAEAFF. Here the CDR3 DNA reads TGCAGTGCTAGAGCGGGGGCTGAAGCTTTCTTT.